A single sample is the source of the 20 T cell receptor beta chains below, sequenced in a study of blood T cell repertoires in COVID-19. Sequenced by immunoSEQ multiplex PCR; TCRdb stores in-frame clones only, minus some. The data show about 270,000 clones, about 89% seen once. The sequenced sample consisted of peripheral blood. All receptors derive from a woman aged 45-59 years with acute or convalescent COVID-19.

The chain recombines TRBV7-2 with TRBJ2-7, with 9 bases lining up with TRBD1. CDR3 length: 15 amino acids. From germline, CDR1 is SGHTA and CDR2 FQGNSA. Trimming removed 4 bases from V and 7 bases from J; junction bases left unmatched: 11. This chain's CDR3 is CASSSQGAQSREQYF. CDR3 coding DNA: TGTGCCAGCAGCTCACAGGGGGCGCAGAGCCGAGAGCAGTACTTC.

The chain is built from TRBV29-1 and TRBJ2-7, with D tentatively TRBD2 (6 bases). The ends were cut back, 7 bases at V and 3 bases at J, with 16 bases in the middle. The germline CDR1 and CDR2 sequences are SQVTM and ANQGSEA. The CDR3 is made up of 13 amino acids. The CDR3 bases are TGCAGCGCCGGATTGGGACTCCACTACGAGCAGTACTTC. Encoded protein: CSAGLGLHYEQYF.

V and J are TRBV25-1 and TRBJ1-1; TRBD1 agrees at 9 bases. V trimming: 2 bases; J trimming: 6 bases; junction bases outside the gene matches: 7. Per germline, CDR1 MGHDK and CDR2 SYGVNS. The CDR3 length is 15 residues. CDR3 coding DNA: TGTGCCAGCAGTGAACCCGGGACAGGGTACGCTGAAGCTTTCTTT. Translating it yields CASSEPGTGYAEAFF.

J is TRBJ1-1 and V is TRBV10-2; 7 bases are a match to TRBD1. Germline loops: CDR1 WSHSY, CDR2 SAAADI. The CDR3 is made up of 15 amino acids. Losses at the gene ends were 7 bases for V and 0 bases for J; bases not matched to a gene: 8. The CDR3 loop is CASNRQGYMNTEAFF. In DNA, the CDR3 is TGCGCCAGCAACCGACAGGGCTACATGAACACTGAAGCTTTCTTT.

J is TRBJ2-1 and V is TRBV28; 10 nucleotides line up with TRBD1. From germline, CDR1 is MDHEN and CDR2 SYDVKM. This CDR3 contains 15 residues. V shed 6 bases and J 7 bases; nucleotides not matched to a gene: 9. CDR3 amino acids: CASREAGTGANEQFF. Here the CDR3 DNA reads TGTGCCAGCAGAGAAGCCGGGACAGGGGCAAATGAGCAGTTCTTC.

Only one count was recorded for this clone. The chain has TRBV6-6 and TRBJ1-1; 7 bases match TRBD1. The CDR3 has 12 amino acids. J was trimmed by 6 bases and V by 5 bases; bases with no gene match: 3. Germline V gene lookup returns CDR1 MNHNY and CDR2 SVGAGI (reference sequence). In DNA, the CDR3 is TGTGCCAGCAGTGGGGACAGAGCTGAAGCTTTCTTT. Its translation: CASSGDRAEAFF.

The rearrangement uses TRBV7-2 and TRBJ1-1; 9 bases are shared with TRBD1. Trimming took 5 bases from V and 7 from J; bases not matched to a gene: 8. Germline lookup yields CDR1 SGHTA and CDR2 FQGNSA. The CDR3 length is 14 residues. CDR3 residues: CASSTRDRVFEAFF. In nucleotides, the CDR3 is TGTGCCAGCAGCACCCGGGACAGGGTGTTTGAAGCTTTCTTT. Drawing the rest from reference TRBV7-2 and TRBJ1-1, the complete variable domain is GAGVSQSPSNKVTEKGKDVELRCDPISGHTALYWYRQSLGQGLEFLIYFQGNSAPDKSGLPSDRFSAERTGGSVSTLTIQRTQQEDSAVYLCASSTRDRVFEAFFGQGTRLTVV.

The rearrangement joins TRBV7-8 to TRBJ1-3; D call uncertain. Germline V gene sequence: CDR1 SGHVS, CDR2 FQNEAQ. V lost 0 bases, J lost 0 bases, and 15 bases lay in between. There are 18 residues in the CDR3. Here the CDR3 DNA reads TGTGCCAGCAGCTTAGCCGGCGGCGGGGTTAACTCTGGAAACACCATATATTTT. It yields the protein CASSLAGGGVNSGNTIYF.

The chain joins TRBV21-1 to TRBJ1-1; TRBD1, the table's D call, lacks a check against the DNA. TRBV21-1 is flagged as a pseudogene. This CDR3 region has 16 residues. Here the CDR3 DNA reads TGTGCCAGCAGCAAAAGGACAGGGGGTCAGAACACTGAAGCTTTCTTT. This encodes CASSKRTGGQNTEAFF.

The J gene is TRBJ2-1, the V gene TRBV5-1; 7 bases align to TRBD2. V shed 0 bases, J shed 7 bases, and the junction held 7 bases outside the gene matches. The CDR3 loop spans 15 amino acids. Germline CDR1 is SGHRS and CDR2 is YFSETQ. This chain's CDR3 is CASSLAPTSENEQFF. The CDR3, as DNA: TGCGCCAGCAGCTTGGCACCTACTAGCGAGAATGAGCAGTTCTTC.

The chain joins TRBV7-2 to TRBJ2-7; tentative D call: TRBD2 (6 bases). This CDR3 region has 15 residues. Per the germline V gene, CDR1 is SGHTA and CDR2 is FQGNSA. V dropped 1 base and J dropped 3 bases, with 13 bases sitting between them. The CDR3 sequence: CASSLDGGEYYEQYF. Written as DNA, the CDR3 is TGTGCCAGCAGCTTAGATGGCGGGGAATACTACGAGCAGTACTTC.

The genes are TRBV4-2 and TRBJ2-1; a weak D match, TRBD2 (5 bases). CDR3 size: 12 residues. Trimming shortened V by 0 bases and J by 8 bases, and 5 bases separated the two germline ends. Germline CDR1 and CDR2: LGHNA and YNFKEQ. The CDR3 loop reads CASSQERDEQFF. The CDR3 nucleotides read TGTGCCAGCAGCCAAGAGAGGGATGAGCAGTTCTTC.

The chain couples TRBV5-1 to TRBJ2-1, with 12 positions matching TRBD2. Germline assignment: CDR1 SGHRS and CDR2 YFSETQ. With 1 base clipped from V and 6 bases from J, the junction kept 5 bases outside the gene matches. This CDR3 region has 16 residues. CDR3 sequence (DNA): TGCGCCAGCAGCTTGATCCCGACTAGCGGGAGCAATGAGCAGTTCTTC. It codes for CASSLIPTSGSNEQFF. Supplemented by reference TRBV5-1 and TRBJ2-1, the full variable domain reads KAGVTQTPRYLIKTRGQQVTLSCSPISGHRSVSWYQQTPGQGLQFLFEYFSETQRNKGNFPGRFSGRQFSNSRSEMNVSTLELGDSALYLCASSLIPTSGSNEQFFGPGTRLTVL.

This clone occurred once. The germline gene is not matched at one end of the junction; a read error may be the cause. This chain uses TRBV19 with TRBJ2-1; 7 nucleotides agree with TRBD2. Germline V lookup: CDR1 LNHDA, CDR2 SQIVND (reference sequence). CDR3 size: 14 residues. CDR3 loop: CASSIGGGGNEQFF. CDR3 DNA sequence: TGTGCAAGTAGTATAGGCGGGGGAGGCAATGAGCAGTTCTTC.

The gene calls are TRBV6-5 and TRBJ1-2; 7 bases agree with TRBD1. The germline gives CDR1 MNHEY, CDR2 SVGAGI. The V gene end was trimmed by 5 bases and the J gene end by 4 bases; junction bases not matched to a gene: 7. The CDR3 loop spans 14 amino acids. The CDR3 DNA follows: TGTGCCAGCAGTCGCGCGCGGACAGGCTATGGCTACACCTTC. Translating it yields CASSRARTGYGYTF.

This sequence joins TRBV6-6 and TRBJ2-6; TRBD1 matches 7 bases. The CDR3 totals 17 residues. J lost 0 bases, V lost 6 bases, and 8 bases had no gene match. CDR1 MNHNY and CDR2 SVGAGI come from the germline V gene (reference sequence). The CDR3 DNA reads TGTGCCAGCAGGCGAGGACAGGACGTCTCTGGGGCCAACGTCCTGACTTTC. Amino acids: CASRRGQDVSGANVLTF.

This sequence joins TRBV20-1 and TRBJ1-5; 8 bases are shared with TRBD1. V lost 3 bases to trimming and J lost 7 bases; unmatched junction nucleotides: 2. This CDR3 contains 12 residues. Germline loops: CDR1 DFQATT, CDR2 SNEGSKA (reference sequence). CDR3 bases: TGCAGTGCTAGTGCAGGGGGCCAGCCCCAGCATTTT. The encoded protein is CSASAGGQPQHF.

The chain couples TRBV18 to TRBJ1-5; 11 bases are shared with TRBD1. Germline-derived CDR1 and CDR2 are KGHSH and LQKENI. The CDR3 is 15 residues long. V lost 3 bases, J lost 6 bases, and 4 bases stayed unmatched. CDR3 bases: TGTGCCAGCTCACCGGGACAGGGGGTGGTTCAGCCCCAGCATTTT. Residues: CASSPGQGVVQPQHF.

This CDR3 reads CASSLMGTGARSGPNYGYTF. DNA of the CDR3: TGTGCCAGCAGCTTAATGGGGACAGGGGCTAGAAGCGGACCTAACTATGGCTACACCTTC. This rearrangement joins TRBV7-3 to TRBJ1-2; 10 nucleotides agree with TRBD1. There are 20 residues in the CDR3. V was clipped by 1 base and J by 0 bases; unmatched bases: 14. The germline gives CDR1 SGHTA, CDR2 FQGTGA.

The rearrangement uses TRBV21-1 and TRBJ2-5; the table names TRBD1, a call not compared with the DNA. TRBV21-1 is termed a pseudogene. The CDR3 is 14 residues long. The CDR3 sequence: CASSSNRPGETQYF. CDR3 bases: TGTGCCAGCAGCAGTAATAGGCCAGGCGAGACCCAGTACTTC.